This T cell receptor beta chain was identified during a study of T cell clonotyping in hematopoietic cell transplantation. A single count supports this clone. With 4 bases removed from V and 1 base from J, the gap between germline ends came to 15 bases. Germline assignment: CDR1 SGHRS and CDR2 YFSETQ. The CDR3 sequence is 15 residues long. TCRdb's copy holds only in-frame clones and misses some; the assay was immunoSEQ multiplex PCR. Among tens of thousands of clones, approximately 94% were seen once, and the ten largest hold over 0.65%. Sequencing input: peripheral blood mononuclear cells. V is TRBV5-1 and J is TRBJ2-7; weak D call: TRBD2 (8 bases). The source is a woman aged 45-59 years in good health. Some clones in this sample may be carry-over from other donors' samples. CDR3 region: CASSRAGGQSYEQYF. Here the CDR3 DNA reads TGCGCCAGCAGCCGTGCGGGGGGACAGTCCTACGAGCAGTACTTC.